The clone carrying this TCR beta chain was detected ten times or more. With 5 bases removed from V and 0 bases from J, the gap between germline ends came to 12 bases. Germline CDR1 is DFQATT and CDR2 is SNEGSKA (reference sequence). This CDR3 is 14 amino acids long. These data originate in a study of CD8+CD57+ T cells in acquired aplastic anemia. In the study overall: Sorted CD4+ and CD8+ cells gave a mean 3.2 ug DNA, range about 0.19 to 27.4 ug.

Flow cytometry had shown expanded CD8+CD57+ cells in the patients chosen for sequencing. Patients had received no therapy at the time of blood sampling. According to the study, genomic DNA was the template for TCR beta VDJ and CDR3 profiling. TCRdb processed the reads anew with MiXCR; each CDR3 protein has one entry. Of about 180,000 distinct CDR3 sequences in the sample, nearly 50% were seen once. The gene calls are TRBV20-1 and TRBJ2-3; D ambiguous. Source material: sorted CD4+, CD8+, or CD8+CD57+ T cells (not recorded which) from PBMCs. The TCR sequence derives from a human donor with aplastic anemia. CDR3 bases: TGCAGTGCTCCCCTAGTAGAAAGCACAGATACGCAGTATTTT. It codes for CSAPLVESTDTQYF.